This T cell receptor (beta chain) is drawn from a study of T cell responses to AZD1222 COVID-19 vaccine listed by TCRdb under 2021. Concerning the study at large: A total of approximately 250 trial participants underwent TCR sequencing, of whom more than 200 had received two doses of AZD1222 and 26 had received two doses of the MenACWY control vaccine. Trial participants were enrolled by age into subgroups of 18-55, 56-69 and 70-plus years, and about 150, 27 and 61 TCR-sequenced participants, respectively, were included in these subgroups.

The CDR3 regions of human TCRbeta chains were analyzed by immunosequencing. The authors processed their data as follows. TCRs in the repertoires were compared against a reference library of SARS-CoV-2-specific TCRs that had been generated with the MIRA antigen-specificity platform. Breadth was defined as the fraction of unique TCRs that were SARS-CoV-2-associated. Depth was defined as the fraction of total T cells that were SARS-CoV-2-associated. Using the MIRA data, every spike-specific TCR was mapped to the spike region that the TCR reacted to and assigned to either a CD4 or a CD8 class. Log10-transformed breadth and depth values were compared by one-way ANOVA with Sidak's multiple comparisons tests. The table was pulled from immuneACCESS by TCRdb, which kept in-frame rearrangements only. Such tables lose some clones; where checked, under half of the loss comes from unresolved V genes, and the rest has no known cause. V and J calls plus clone size are reproduced from that table; the DNA served to infer D and trimming. The sample table shows about 160,000 clones, and about 92% are seen once. Around 1% of the sample is taken by the ten largest.

Broader findings and caveats from the paper: Epitopes outside the regions mutated in the B.1.351 and B.1.1.7 variants were reportedly recognized by nearly half of the unique spike-specific TCRs. Because no day 14 peak-response samples were available, repertoires were characterized only after the peak T cell response. The whole spike protein was spanned by vaccine-associated CD4 TCRs, and dominant responses were seen in regions 160-218 and 743-854. Most participants were white British and females outnumbered males, and the authors suggested that clonal diversity may have been underestimated. Spike-specific TCR breadth and depth rose significantly after two AZD1222 doses compared with day 0 and with MenACWY recipients. In the small 56-69-year group, the increase in depth fell short of significance, most likely because of low power. Conclusions about previously exposed vaccinees were limited because only a handful of AZD1222 recipients were SARS-CoV-2 seropositive at baseline.

As concerns this clone: This receptor's antigen is unknown. Base qualities are missing; no much larger clone stands one base away.

The sample's time point, from its label and the paper: about 28 days (+/-7) after the second vaccine dose. AZD1222 recipients given second doses at about 4 weeks or at about 12 weeks were pooled, since spike-specific TCR depth and breadth were not found to differ between the two schedules. Vaccinee samples came from UK trials COV001 and COV002, including a single-blind randomized controlled phase 2/3 trial of AZD1222 (ChAdOx1 nCoV-19) in healthy adults. For TCRbeta chain sequencing, PBMC samples from trial participants were taken at day 0 and at day 28 after the second dose. The sequencing used peripheral blood, collected 28 days after the second AZD1222 dose. This sequence was found in an adult who received the AZD1222 COVID-19 vaccine.

The CDR3 protein: CASSEGDNWGGYTF. The nucleotide sequence reads TGTGCCAGCAGTGAAGGCGACAACTGGGGTGGCTACACCTTC. The rearrangement combines TRBV25-1 with TRBJ1-2; confidence is insufficient to name the D gene. The CDR3, cysteine through phenylalanine, is 14 amino acids long. Only the CDR3 DNA stays, 42 bases, in frame from base 1. The junction shows trimming of 2 bases on V and 7 bases on J, plus 14 bases between the germline ends. From a lookup of the germline V gene, CDR1 and CDR2 are MGHDK and SYGVNS.